This T cell receptor (beta chain) was found in a study of blood T cells in healthy people across ages. With respect to this clonotype: Its antigen is as yet unknown.

Peripheral blood from each donor was collected in a volume of roughly 9.8 milliliters. CDR1 is LGHDT and CDR2 is YNNKEL in the germline V gene (reference sequence). V shed 3 bases, J shed 5 bases, and the junction held 5 bases outside the gene matches. This CDR3 has 15 residues. The study's findings and limits: Per million T cells, TCR beta diversity dropped roughly linearly as age increased.

Then a second PCR, running roughly 7 to 11 cycles, was carried out with a sample-barcoded 5' primer and a J-beta primer mix. Via MiXCR, TCRdb re-called the 5' RACE reads, giving one row per CDR3 protein. The table records approximately 780,000 distinct CDR3 sequences, more than 25% of them present only once. This sample was shared with a second study, whose subject was T cells of mothers and their children. From that study: There were over 9 million TCR beta CDR3 reads from each mother and about 3.1 million from each child. A slight, non-significant increase in overlap was found for related mother-child pairs relative to unrelated pairs.

The genes are TRBV3-1 and TRBJ2-2, with 8 bases fitting TRBD1. Sequences were obtained from blood. The sequence came from a boy aged 10-17 years in good health. CDR3 loop: CASSQQGAGTGELFF. CDR3 in DNA: TGTGCCAGCAGCCAGCAGGGGGCTGGAACCGGGGAGCTGTTTTTT.